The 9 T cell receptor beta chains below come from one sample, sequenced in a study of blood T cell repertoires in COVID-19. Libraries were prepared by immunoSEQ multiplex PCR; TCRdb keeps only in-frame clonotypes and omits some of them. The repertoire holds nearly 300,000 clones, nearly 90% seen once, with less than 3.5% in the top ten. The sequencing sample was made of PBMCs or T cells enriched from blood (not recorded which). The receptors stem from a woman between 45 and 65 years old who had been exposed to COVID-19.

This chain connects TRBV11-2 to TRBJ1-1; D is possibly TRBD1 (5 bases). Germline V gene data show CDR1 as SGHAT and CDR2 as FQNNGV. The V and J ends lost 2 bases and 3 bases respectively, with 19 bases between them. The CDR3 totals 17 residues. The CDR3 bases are TGTGCCAGCAGCTTACGGCCTCCTAATAGGGGATACACTGAAGCTTTCTTT. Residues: CASSLRPPNRGYTEAFF.

CDR3 nucleotides: TGTGCCAGTAACCCCAGGGGACAGGTCGGTAATGGCTACACCTTC. The encoded protein is CASNPRGQVGNGYTF. J is TRBJ1-2 and V is TRBV19; 8 bases match TRBD1. The CDR3 has 15 residues. Trimming cost V 7 bases and J 6 bases; bases outside gene matches: 13. Germline V gene lookup returns CDR1 LNHDA and CDR2 SQIVND (reference sequence).

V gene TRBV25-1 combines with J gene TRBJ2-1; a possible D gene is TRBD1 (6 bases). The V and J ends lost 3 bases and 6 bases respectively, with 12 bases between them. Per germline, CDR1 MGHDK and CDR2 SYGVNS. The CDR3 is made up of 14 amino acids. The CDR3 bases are TGTGCCAGCAGTGATCCTTCAGGGGCCAATGAGCAGTTCTTC. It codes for CASSDPSGANEQFF. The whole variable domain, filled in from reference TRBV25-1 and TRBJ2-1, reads EADIYQTPRYLVIGTGKKITLECSQTMGHDKMYWYQQDPGMELHLIHYSYGVNSTEKGDLSSESTVSRIRTEHFPLTLESARPSHTSQYLCASSDPSGANEQFFGPGTRLTVL.

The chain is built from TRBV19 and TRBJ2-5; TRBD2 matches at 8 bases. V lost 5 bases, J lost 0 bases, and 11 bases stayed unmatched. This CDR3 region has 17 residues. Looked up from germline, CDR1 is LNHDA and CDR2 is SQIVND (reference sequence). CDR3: CASSVLAGGLHQETQYF. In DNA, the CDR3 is TGTGCCAGTAGTGTTTTGGCGGGGGGCCTCCACCAAGAGACCCAGTACTTC.

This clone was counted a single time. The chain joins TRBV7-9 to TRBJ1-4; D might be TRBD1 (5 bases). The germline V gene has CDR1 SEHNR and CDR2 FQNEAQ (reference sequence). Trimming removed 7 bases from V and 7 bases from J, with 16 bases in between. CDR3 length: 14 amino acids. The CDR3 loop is CASTQGDVGEKLFF. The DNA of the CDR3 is TGTGCCAGCACCCAGGGCGATGTGGGTGAAAAACTGTTTTTT.

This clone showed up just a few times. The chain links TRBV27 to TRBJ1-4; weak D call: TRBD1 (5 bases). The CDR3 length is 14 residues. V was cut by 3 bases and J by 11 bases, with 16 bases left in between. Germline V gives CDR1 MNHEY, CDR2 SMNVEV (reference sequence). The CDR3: CASSLGVGGRKLFF. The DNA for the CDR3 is TGTGCCAGCAGTTTGGGGGTGGGGGGAAGGAAACTGTTTTTT.

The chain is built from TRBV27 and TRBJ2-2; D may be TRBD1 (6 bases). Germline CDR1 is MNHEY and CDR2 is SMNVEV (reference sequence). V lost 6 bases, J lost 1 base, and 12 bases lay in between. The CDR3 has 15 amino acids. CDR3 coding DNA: TGTGCCAGCAGACCCGGGACAATGAACACCGGGGAGCTGTTTTTT. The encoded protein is CASRPGTMNTGELFF.

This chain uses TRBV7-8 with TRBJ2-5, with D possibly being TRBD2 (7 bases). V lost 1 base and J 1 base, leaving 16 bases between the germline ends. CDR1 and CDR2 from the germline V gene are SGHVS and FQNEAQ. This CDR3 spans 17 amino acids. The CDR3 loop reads CASSLVGRGASQETQYF. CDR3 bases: TGTGCCAGCAGCTTAGTTGGACGGGGGGCCTCCCAAGAGACCCAGTACTTC.

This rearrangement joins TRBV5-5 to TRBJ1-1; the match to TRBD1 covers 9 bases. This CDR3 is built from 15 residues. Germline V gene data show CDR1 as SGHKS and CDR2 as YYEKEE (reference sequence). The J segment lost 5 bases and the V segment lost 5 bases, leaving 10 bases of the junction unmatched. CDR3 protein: CASSFKGDRATEAFF. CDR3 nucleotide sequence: TGTGCCAGCAGTTTTAAGGGGGACAGGGCTACTGAAGCTTTCTTT.